Shown below are 20 T cell receptor beta chains from a single sample sequenced in a study of T-cell memory formation after mild COVID-19. TCRdb redid the calling of the 5' RACE reads with MiXCR, one entry per CDR3 protein. The repertoire holds around 410,000 distinct CDR3 sequences, with less than 25% as singletons. The sequencing input was PBMCs or a T cell subset sorted from them (not recorded which). The origin of the receptors is an adult woman who had mild COVID-19 (a few samples of this study predate the infection). Cell type and time point are not known.

This clonotype was detected many times. J is TRBJ2-7 and V is TRBV15; TRBD1 aligns across 11 bases. This CDR3 has 16 residues. Germline CDR1 reads LNHNV; CDR2 reads YYDKDF (reference sequence). V lost 3 bases, J lost 0 bases, and 4 bases stayed unmatched. This CDR3 reads CATSRRGTGGSYEQYF. The CDR3 DNA is TGTGCCACCAGCAGGAGGGGGACAGGGGGCTCCTACGAGCAGTACTTC.

This clonotype has more than one count but fewer than ten. This chain connects TRBV5-1 to TRBJ2-7, with 7 nucleotides matching TRBD1. CDR3 size: 14 residues. Germline-derived CDR1 and CDR2 are SGHRS and YFSETQ. V was pared by 4 bases and J by 3 bases, with 7 bases of the junction left unmatched. In DNA form, the CDR3 reads TGCGCCAGCAGCCCCCGCGCAGGGGGCTACGAGCAGTACTTC. Protein product: CASSPRAGGYEQYF.

The chain couples TRBV6-2 or TRBV6-3 to TRBJ2-7, with D hard to call. This CDR3 region has 13 residues. Germline values: CDR1 MNHEY, CDR2 SVGEGT. The V end lost 3 bases, the J end lost 1 base, and 7 bases lay between the germline ends. The CDR3 nucleotides read TGTGCCAGCAGTTATGGTATGTCCTACGAGCAGTACTTC. As protein: CASSYGMSYEQYF.

There are a few counts of this clonotype. V and J are TRBV20-1 and TRBJ2-3; either TRBD1 or TRBD2 may supply D (5 bases each). Trimming took 2 bases from V and 2 from J, leaving 8 bases between them. Germline V gene sequence: CDR1 DFQATT, CDR2 SNEGSKA (reference sequence). The CDR3 is made up of 13 amino acids. CDR3 residues: CSARSGTTDTQYF. CDR3 sequence (DNA): TGCAGTGCTAGATCAGGGACCACAGATACGCAGTATTTT.

The rearrangement uses TRBV24-1 and TRBJ2-7; tentatively, D is TRBD1 (7 bases). Germline V CDR1 and CDR2: KGHDR, SFDVKD. This CDR3 region has 14 residues. V was trimmed by 4 bases and J by 3 bases, leaving 12 bases between them. The CDR3 coding sequence is TGTGCCACCAGTGACGGCGGGGACAGCTACGAGCAGTACTTC. Translating it yields CATSDGGDSYEQYF.

This chain links TRBV2 with TRBJ2-7, with 9 bases that match TRBD1. Germline lookup yields CDR1 SNHLY and CDR2 FYNNEI. This CDR3 comprises 14 residues. The V segment lost 7 bases and the J segment 3 bases; nucleotides outside the gene matches: 7. In nucleotides, the CDR3 is TGTGCCAGCATCCGGACAGGGGTTAGCTACGAGCAGTACTTC. Translating gives CASIRTGVSYEQYF.

The chain couples TRBV5-1 to TRBJ1-1; 8 positions match TRBD1. The germline gives CDR1 SGHRS, CDR2 YFSETQ. V trimming: 4 bases; J trimming: 1 base; junction bases outside the gene matches: 6. The CDR3 covers 15 residues. CDR3 sequence: CASSPSTGANTEAFF. CDR3 nucleotides: TGCGCCAGCAGCCCCTCGACAGGGGCGAACACTGAAGCTTTCTTT.

This clonotype has only one observation. This CDR3 is CASRTTSDTGELFF. In DNA form, the CDR3 reads TGTGCCAGCAGAACTACCTCGGACACCGGGGAGCTGTTTTTT. The rearrangement links TRBV7-9 to TRBJ2-2, with D unclear. This CDR3 spans 14 amino acids. V gave up 6 bases and J gave up 3 bases, with 11 bases separating them. The germline V gene has CDR1 SEHNR and CDR2 FQNEAQ (reference sequence).

J is TRBJ2-5 and V is TRBV29-1; no firm D call. This CDR3 has 15 residues. Germline CDR1 is SQVTM and CDR2 is ANQGSEA. Trimming pared 2 bases from V and 1 base from J, leaving 14 bases between. The CDR3 reads CSVESVAVFQETQYF. Here the CDR3 DNA reads TGCAGCGTTGAAAGTGTGGCAGTTTTCCAAGAGACCCAGTACTTC.

This clonotype was seen a few times. The chain recombines TRBV14 with TRBJ2-1, with D possibly called TRBD1 or TRBD2 (5 bases each). Deletions cut 2 bases from V and 7 bases from J, with 12 bases between. This CDR3 spans 14 amino acids. The germline CDR1 and CDR2 sequences are SGHDN and FVKESK. Here the CDR3 DNA reads TGTGCCAGCAGCCAATGGGGGTTCGAAAATGAGCAGTTCTTC. Amino acids: CASSQWGFENEQFF.

This chain uses TRBV20-1 with TRBJ2-1, with 7 nucleotides matching TRBD2. This CDR3 is 13 amino acids long. Germline V CDR1 and CDR2: DFQATT, SNEGSKA (reference sequence). V lost 2 bases and J lost 5; bases outside the gene matches: 3. As DNA, the CDR3 is TGCAGTGCTAGATGGCTAGCGGACAATGAGCAGTTCTTC. Translating gives CSARWLADNEQFF.

This clonotype occurred a few times. The chain uses TRBV12-3 or TRBV12-4 and TRBJ2-1, with 11 bases matching TRBD1. V was pared by 4 bases and J by 8 bases, with 13 bases of the junction left unmatched. The CDR3 runs to 17 residues. CDR3 DNA: TGTGCCAGCAGTTCCGGGACAGGGGGTCCCAAATCGTATGAGCAGTTCTTC. This gives the protein CASSSGTGGPKSYEQFF.

V is TRBV11-3 and J is TRBJ2-1, with 11 bases matching TRBD2. This CDR3 is built from 16 residues. J was trimmed by 5 bases and V by 5 bases; bases with no gene match: 8. Per germline, CDR1 SGHNT and CDR2 YENEEA. CDR3 amino acids: CASSHRLAGSNNEQFF. DNA of the CDR3: TGTGCCAGCAGCCACCGACTAGCGGGGTCGAACAATGAGCAGTTCTTC.

This chain links TRBV6-6 with TRBJ2-1; 10 bases are shared with TRBD2. Trimming removed 2 bases from V and 4 bases from J; junction bases left unmatched: 8. The CDR3 contains 17 residues. The V gene's germline CDR1 is MNHNY and CDR2 SVGAGI (reference sequence). CDR3 residues: CASSYGKSGRVYNEQFF. CDR3 sequence (DNA): TGTGCCAGCAGTTACGGCAAGAGCGGGAGGGTTTACAATGAGCAGTTCTTC.

The chain is built from TRBV14 and TRBJ1-1, with TRBD1 as a possible D gene (5 bases). This CDR3 contains 14 residues. With 1 base removed from V and 4 bases from J, the gap between germline ends came to 10 bases. CDR1 is SGHDN, CDR2 FVKESK, per germline. CDR3 in amino acids: CASSQVGASTEAFF. The CDR3 DNA reads TGTGCCAGCAGCCAAGTAGGGGCGAGCACTGAAGCTTTCTTT.

This clonotype was picked up many times. The V call is TRBV20-1, the J call TRBJ2-7; D gene unclear. The V end was cut by 5 bases, the J end by 2 bases, with 7 bases between. Looked up from germline, CDR1 is DFQATT and CDR2 is SNEGSKA (reference sequence). The CDR3 loop spans 11 amino acids. This CDR3 reads CSASTTYEQYF. The CDR3 bases are TGCAGTGCTTCTACTACCTACGAGCAGTACTTC.

This chain joins TRBV5-1 and TRBJ1-1, with D unclear. V was trimmed by 0 bases and J by 7 bases, leaving 13 bases between them. The germline gives CDR1 SGHRS, CDR2 YFSETQ. This CDR3 is 14 amino acids long. The CDR3, as DNA: TGCGCCAGCAGCTTGGGCGACGGAACTAATGAAGCTTTCTTT. It specifies CASSLGDGTNEAFF.

The J gene is TRBJ2-3, the V gene TRBV11-2, with D unresolved. This CDR3 is 13 amino acids long. Germline CDR1 is SGHAT and CDR2 is FQNNGV. V gave up 5 bases and J gave up 4 bases, with 10 bases separating them. In DNA form, the CDR3 reads TGTGCCAGCAGCCCGAGTCGGGCAGATACGCAGTATTTT. Encoded protein: CASSPSRADTQYF.

This clonotype was detected only a few times. V usage is TRBV6-4 and J usage is TRBJ2-3; 11 bases are shared with TRBD2. The germline CDR1 and CDR2 sequences are MRHNA and SNTAGT. CDR3 length: 16 residues. V shed 6 bases, J shed 4 bases, and the junction held 9 bases outside the gene matches. This CDR3 reads CASSAQTSGGSDTQYF. The CDR3 region has the DNA TGTGCCAGCAGCGCCCAAACTAGCGGGGGATCAGATACGCAGTATTTT.

The gene calls are TRBV3-1 and TRBJ1-2; 12 nucleotides line up with TRBD1. Per germline, CDR1 LGHDT and CDR2 YNNKEL (reference sequence). V dropped 1 base and J dropped 6; count of bases not matched to a gene: 3. The CDR3 is made up of 15 amino acids. The CDR3 sequence: CASSQGGTGGHGYTF. Here the CDR3 DNA reads TGTGCCAGCAGCCAAGGCGGGACAGGGGGCCATGGCTACACCTTC.